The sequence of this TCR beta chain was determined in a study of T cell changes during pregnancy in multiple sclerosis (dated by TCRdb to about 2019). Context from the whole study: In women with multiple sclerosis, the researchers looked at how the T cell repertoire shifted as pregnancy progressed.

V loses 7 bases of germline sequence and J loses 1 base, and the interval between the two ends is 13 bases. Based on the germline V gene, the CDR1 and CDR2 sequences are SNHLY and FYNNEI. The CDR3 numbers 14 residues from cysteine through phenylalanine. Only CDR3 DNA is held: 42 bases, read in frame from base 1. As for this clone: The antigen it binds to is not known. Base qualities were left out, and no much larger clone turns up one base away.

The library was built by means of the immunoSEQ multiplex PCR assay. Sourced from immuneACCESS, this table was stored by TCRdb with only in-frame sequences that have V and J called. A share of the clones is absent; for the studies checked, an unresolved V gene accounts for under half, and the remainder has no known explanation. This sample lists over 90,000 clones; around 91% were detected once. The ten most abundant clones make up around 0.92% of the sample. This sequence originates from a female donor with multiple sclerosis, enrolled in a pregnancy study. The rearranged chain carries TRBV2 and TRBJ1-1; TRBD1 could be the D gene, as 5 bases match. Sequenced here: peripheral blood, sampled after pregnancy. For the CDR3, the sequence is CASKQGQGNTEAFF. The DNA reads TGTGCCAGCAAGCAGGGCCAGGGGAACACTGAAGCTTTCTTT.